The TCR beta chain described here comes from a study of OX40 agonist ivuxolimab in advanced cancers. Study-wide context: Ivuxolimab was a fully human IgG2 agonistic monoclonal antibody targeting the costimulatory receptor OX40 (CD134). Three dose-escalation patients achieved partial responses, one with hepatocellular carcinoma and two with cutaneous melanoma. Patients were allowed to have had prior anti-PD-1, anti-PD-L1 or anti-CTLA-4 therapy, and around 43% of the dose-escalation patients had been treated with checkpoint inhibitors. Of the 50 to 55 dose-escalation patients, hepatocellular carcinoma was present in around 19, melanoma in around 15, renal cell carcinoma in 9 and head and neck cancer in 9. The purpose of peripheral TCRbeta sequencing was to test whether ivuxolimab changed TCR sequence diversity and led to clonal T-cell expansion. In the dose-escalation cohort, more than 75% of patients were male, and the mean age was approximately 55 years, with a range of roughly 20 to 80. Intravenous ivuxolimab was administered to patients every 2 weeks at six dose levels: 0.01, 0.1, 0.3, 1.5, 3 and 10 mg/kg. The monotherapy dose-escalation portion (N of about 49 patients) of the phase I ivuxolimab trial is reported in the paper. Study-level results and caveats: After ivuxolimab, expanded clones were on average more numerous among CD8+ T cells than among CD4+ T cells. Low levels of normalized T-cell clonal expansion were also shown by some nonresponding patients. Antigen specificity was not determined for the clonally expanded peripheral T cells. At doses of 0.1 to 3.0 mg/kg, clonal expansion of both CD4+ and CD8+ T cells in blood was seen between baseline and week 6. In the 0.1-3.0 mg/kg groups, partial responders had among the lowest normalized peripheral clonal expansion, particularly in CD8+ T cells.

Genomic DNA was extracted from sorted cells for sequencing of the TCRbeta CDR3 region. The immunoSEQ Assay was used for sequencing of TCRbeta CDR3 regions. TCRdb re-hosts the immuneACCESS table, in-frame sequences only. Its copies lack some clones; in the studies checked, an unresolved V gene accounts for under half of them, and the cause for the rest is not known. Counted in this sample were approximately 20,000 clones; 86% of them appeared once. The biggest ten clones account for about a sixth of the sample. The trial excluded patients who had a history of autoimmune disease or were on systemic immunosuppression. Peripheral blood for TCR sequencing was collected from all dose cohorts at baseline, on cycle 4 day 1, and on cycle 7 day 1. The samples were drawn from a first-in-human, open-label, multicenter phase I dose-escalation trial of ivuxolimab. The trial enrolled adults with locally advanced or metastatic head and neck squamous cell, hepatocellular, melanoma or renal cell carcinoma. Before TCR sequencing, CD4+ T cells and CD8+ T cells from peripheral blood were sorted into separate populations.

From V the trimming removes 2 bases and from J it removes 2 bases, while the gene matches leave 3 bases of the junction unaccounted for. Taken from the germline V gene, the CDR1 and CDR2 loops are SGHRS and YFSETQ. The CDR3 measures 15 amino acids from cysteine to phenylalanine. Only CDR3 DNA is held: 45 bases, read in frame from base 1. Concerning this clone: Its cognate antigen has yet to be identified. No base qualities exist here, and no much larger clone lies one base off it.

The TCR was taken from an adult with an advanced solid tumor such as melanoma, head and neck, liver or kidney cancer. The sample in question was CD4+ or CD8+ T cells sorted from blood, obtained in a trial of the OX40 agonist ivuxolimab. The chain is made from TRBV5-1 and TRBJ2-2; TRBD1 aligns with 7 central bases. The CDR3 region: CASSLQGPNTGELFF. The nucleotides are TGCGCCAGCAGCTTACAGGGGCCAAACACCGGGGAGCTGTTTTTT. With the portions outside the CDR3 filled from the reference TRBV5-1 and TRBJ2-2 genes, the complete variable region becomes KAGVTQTPRYLIKTRGQQVTLSCSPISGHRSVSWYQQTPGQGLQFLFEYFSETQRNKGNFPGRFSGRQFSNSRSEMNVSTLELGDSALYLCASSLQGPNTGELFFGEGSRLTVL.